This T cell receptor beta chain was retrieved from a study of early T cells in non-severe SARS-CoV-2 infection. As for the study in general: The study sequenced bulk RNA from unsorted whole blood, with chains unpaired.

Findings and caveats of the study: Sequences matched to VDJdb favored anti-spike CD8 responses, while private and CD4 specificities were missed.

Individual cDNA molecules carried attached unique molecular identifiers. Via MiXCR, TCRdb re-called the 5' RACE reads, giving one row per CDR3 protein. This sample yields tens of thousands of distinct CDR3 sequences, of which under 8.5% are seen a single time; about 4.2% belongs to the top ten. V lost 2 bases, J lost 3 bases, and 10 bases lay in between. Germline CDR1 reads MDHEN; CDR2 reads SYDVKM. The CDR3 is 15 amino acids. With respect to this clonotype: Its antigen is not identified.

The receptor was isolated from an adult who was a healthcare worker with PCR-confirmed SARS-CoV-2 infection or an uninfected control (not recorded which). Sequencing was performed on whole blood. The genes are TRBV28 and TRBJ2-2, with D perhaps matching TRBD1 (6 bases). The CDR3 DNA reads TGTGCCAGCAGTTTAGGGGGCGCGGACACCGGGGAGCTGTTTTTT. It specifies CASSLGGADTGELFF.